This is a list of T cell receptor beta chains from one sample in a study of beta chain features in type 1 diabetes. The data were produced by immunoSEQ multiplex PCR, yet TCRdb's version contains in-frame clones alone and is incomplete. Here the sample spans over 600,000 clones, about an eighth being singletons. Material: naive CD4+ T cells from blood. These receptors came from a man aged 25 to 40 with type 1 diabetes. Each CDR3 is given with its conserved first and last residue. A D gene is named only where the DNA matches it firmly. The size of a clone is reported for some rows only, either as once, few or many, or as a class for expanded clones.

J gene | D gene | V gene | clone size | CDR3 protein | CDR3 DNA
TRBJ2-1 | TRBD2 | TRBV14 | many | CASRRLAEGDEQFF | TGTGCCAGCAGGAGACTAGCGGAAGGGGATGAGCAGTTCTTC
TRBJ1-5 | - | TRBV6-5 | - | CASSSTDRFQPQHF | TGTGCCAGCAGTTCGACGGACCGGTTTCAGCCCCAGCATTTT
TRBJ2-3 | - | TRBV9 | - | CASSVRDSLTDTQYF | TGTGCCAGCAGCGTCCGGGACTCCCTCACAGATACGCAGTATTTT
TRBJ2-1 | - | TRBV5-1 | - | CASSRVGSSYNEQFF | TGCGCCAGCAGCCGGGTGGGCAGCTCCTACAATGAGCAGTTCTTC
TRBJ1-6 | - | TRBV28 | - | CASSSDSPLHF | TGTGCCAGCAGTTCCGACTCACCCCTCCACTTT
TRBJ2-6 | TRBD1 | TRBV7-3 | - | CASSPGQAGSGANVLTF | TGTGCCAGCAGCCCCGGACAGGCAGGCTCTGGGGCCAACGTCCTGACTTTC
TRBJ1-5 | - | TRBV2 | - | CASGGASGQPQHF | TGTGCCAGCGGGGGGGCCTCCGGTCAGCCCCAGCATTTT
TRBJ2-7 | - | TRBV29-1 | - | CSVEDRGAFPYEQYF | TGCAGCGTTGAAGATCGAGGGGCCTTCCCCTACGAGCAGTACTTC
TRBJ2-1 | TRBD1 | TRBV10-3 | few | CAIRDRSSAYNEQFF | TGTGCCATCCGGGACAGGTCTAGCGCCTACAATGAGCAGTTCTTC
TRBJ2-1 | - | TRBV6-5 | - | CASTGAGYNEQFF | TGTGCCAGCACAGGGGCGGGATACAATGAGCAGTTCTTC
TRBJ1-1 | TRBD1 | TRBV7-9 | - | CASSLQGAGTEAFF | TGTGCCAGCAGTTTACAGGGGGCTGGCACTGAAGCTTTCTTT
TRBJ1-1 | - | TRBV9 | few | CASSVGTRVTEAFF | TGTGCCAGCAGCGTAGGGACCAGGGTCACTGAAGCTTTCTTT
TRBJ2-5 | TRBD1 | TRBV14 | - | CASSQGAGGIETQYF | TGTGCCAGCAGCCAAGGGGCAGGGGGCATCGAGACCCAGTACTTC
TRBJ2-3 | - | TRBV7-3 | few | CASSLAPTDTQYF | TGTGCCAGCAGCTTAGCCCCGACAGATACGCAGTATTTT
TRBJ1-4 | - | TRBV5-1 | - | CASRAGTKGEKLFF | TGCGCCAGCAGGGCCGGGACAAAAGGTGAAAAACTGTTTTTT
TRBJ1-2 | - | TRBV6-6 | - | CASSWGENYGYTF | TGTGCCAGCAGTTGGGGGGAGAACTATGGCTACACCTTC
TRBJ2-3 | - | TRBV30 | - | CAWSVATDTQYF | TGTGCCTGGAGTGTAGCCACAGATACGCAGTATTTT
TRBJ1-5 | TRBD1 | TRBV19 | - | CASSSGTGNNQPQHF | TGTGCCAGTAGTTCCGGGACAGGGAACAATCAGCCCCAGCATTTT
TRBJ2-3 | TRBD2 | TRBV2 | few | CASSRGTSGGTDTQYF | TGTGCCAGCAGCCGAGGGACTAGCGGTGGAACAGATACGCAGTATTTT
TRBJ2-5 | - | TRBV7-9 | few | CASSLAGRQISEAQYF | TGTGCCAGCAGCTTAGCTGGCAGGCAGATTTCCGAAGCCCAGTACTTC
TRBJ2-2 | - | TRBV30 | few | CAWRAGGTGELFF | TGTGCCTGGAGGGCAGGGGGGACCGGGGAGCTGTTTTTT
TRBJ2-1 | TRBD2 | TRBV13 | - | CASSSTRDYLINEQFF | TGTGCCAGCAGCTCGACCCGGGACTATCTAATCAATGAGCAGTTCTTC
TRBJ2-4 | - | TRBV6-5 | few | CASRGGAKNIQYF | TGTGCCAGCAGGGGGGGAGCCAAAAACATTCAGTACTTC
TRBJ2-7 | - | TRBV7-2 | few | CASSPEDGRMWYF | TGTGCCAGCAGCCCAGAGGACGGCCGGATGTGGTACTTC
TRBJ2-4 | TRBD1 | TRBV5-6 | - | CASSLGTVKNIQYF | TGTGCCAGCAGCCTCGGGACAGTTAAAAACATTCAGTACTTC
TRBJ2-7 | TRBD1 | TRBV6-5 | - | CASSLYQGAGYEQYF | TGTGCCAGCAGCCTTTACCAGGGGGCGGGGTACGAGCAGTACTTC
TRBJ1-4 | TRBD1 | TRBV7-2 | - | CASSPNQGGANEKLFF | TGTGCCAGCAGCCCCAACCAGGGGGGAGCTAATGAAAAACTGTTTTTT
TRBJ1-5 | TRBD1 | TRBV19 | few | CASSVNRGWLHLGNQPQHF | TGTGCCAGTAGTGTAAACAGGGGTTGGTTGCATTTGGGCAATCAGCCCCAGCATTTT
TRBJ2-1 | TRBD2 | TRBV29-1 | few | CSVEGRVSGVNEQFF | TGCAGCGTTGAAGGTCGCGTGAGCGGGGTCAATGAGCAGTTCTTC
TRBJ2-7 | - | TRBV29-1 | few | CSVEEWVPGHEQYF | TGCAGCGTTGAAGAATGGGTCCCTGGGCACGAGCAGTACTTC
TRBJ1-3 | - | TRBV7-9 | - | CASSLGERNTIYF | TGTGCCAGCAGCTTAGGGGAGAGAAACACCATATATTTT
TRBJ2-1 | TRBD1 | TRBV29-1 | few | CSVDQGVGWNEQFF | TGCAGCGTTGATCAGGGGGTGGGATGGAATGAGCAGTTCTTC
TRBJ2-1 | - | TRBV7-2 | - | CASSPDTHNEQFF | TGTGCCAGCAGCCCCGACACCCACAATGAGCAGTTCTTC
TRBJ1-4 | - | TRBV5-1 | - | CASSFGQQDEKLFF | TGCGCCAGCAGCTTCGGGCAACAGGATGAAAAACTGTTTTTT
TRBJ2-7 | - | TRBV28 | - | CASSSAPTYEQYF | TGTGCCAGCAGTTCCGCCCCGACCTACGAGCAGTACTTC
TRBJ2-7 | - | TRBV11-2 | few | CASSSGGTKRSYEQYF | TGTGCCAGCAGCTCAGGTGGGACAAAACGCTCCTACGAGCAGTACTTC
TRBJ2-6 | TRBD1 | TRBV7-9 | - | CASSDWDSSGANVLTF | TGTGCCAGCAGCGATTGGGACAGCTCTGGGGCCAACGTCCTGACTTTC
TRBJ1-1 | - | TRBV2 | - | CASSEALNTEAFF | TGTGCCAGCAGTGAAGCGCTGAACACTGAAGCTTTCTTT
TRBJ2-5 | - | TRBV7-2 | few | CASSLGRFNTQYF | TGTGCCAGCAGCTTGGGGCGGTTCAATACCCAGTACTTC
TRBJ2-3 | - | TRBV11-3 | few | CASSLTGPRDTQYF | TGTGCCAGCAGCTTAACTGGCCCCCGCGATACGCAGTATTTT
TRBJ2-5 | TRBD1 | TRBV7-2 | few | CASSLVGQGAETQYF | TGTGCCAGCAGCTTAGTCGGACAGGGTGCAGAGACCCAGTACTTC
TRBJ2-2 | TRBD2 | TRBV4-2 | - | CASSQDPRLAGNTGELFF | TGTGCCAGCAGCCAAGACCCCCGTCTAGCGGGGAACACCGGGGAGCTGTTTTTT
TRBJ1-5 | - | TRBV6-5 | few | CASSYYRTDQPQHF | TGTGCCAGCAGTTACTACCGGACGGATCAGCCCCAGCATTTT
TRBJ1-2 | - | TRBV6-6 | - | CASITGSSYGYTF | TGTGCCAGCATTACAGGGTCGTCCTATGGCTACACCTTC
TRBJ2-1 | TRBD2 | TRBV7-2 | - | CASSPAGGSLSQFF | TGTGCCAGCAGCCCCGCGGGGGGTAGTCTATCGCAGTTCTTC
TRBJ2-7 | - | TRBV25-1 | - | CASSRDTGAYEQYF | TGTGCCAGCAGTAGGGACACCGGCGCGTACGAGCAGTACTTC